A single sample is the source of the 27 T cell receptor beta chains below, sequenced in a study of beta chain features in type 1 diabetes. The authors reverse transcribed all of the isolated RNA, so sequencing captured expressed TCRB transcripts. Libraries were prepared by immunoSEQ multiplex PCR; TCRdb keeps only in-frame clonotypes and omits some of them. Here the sample spans 120,000 to 150,000 clones, about an eighth being singletons. Their specific antigens are unknown. General study results and limits: Patients with Type 1 diabetes showed moderately but significantly shorter TCRB CDR3s in all four CD4+ subsets.

Material for sequencing was central memory CD4+ T cells from blood. These receptors were obtained from a man in his late teens or twenties with type 1 diabetes.

The chain couples TRBV18 to TRBJ1-1; D not certain. The CDR3 has 13 residues. Trimming pared 8 bases from V and 5 bases from J, leaving 15 bases between. CDR1 and CDR2 from the germline V gene are KGHSH and LQKENI. The CDR3 bases are TGTGCCAGCCTAAGAACGGAGGAAACTGAAGCTTTCTTT. This gives the protein CASLRTEETEAFF.

The chain joins TRBV11-3 to TRBJ2-1; tentative D call: TRBD2 (5 bases). The CDR3 extends over 13 amino acids. V was trimmed by 1 base and J by 10 bases, leaving 11 bases between them. CDR1 is SGHNT, CDR2 YENEEA, per germline. DNA for the CDR3: TGTGCCAGCAGCTTAGTGACTCCGGGGGAGCAGTTCTTC. Protein product: CASSLVTPGEQFF. The whole variable domain, remainder taken from reference TRBV11-3 and TRBJ2-1, is EAGVVQSPRYKIIEKKQPVAFWCNPISGHNTLYWYLQNLGQGPELLIRYENEEAVDDSQLPKDRFSAERLKGVDSTLKIQPAELGDSAVYLCASSLVTPGEQFFGPGTRLTVL.

CDR3 loop: CASSTATNQPQHF. CDR3 nucleotides: TGTGCCAGCTCTACAGCGACCAATCAGCCCCAGCATTTT. The chain is built from TRBV18 and TRBJ1-5; no firm D call. In germline, CDR1 is KGHSH, CDR2 LQKENI. The CDR3 extends over 13 amino acids. Trimming shortened V by 6 bases and J by 3 bases, and 9 bases separated the two germline ends.

The chain has TRBV29-1 and TRBJ1-4, with TRBD1 as a possible D gene (5 bases). Germline V gene data show CDR1 as SQVTM and CDR2 as ANQGSEA. The CDR3 has 12 amino acids. The ends were cut back, 7 bases at V and 7 bases at J, with 13 bases in the middle. This CDR3 reads CSAQGGGEKLFF. The DNA for the CDR3 is TGCAGCGCCCAGGGAGGAGGTGAAAAACTGTTTTTT.

The chain links TRBV2 to TRBJ1-2; D possibly corresponds to TRBD1 (6 bases). The ends were cut back, 4 bases at V and 8 bases at J, with 11 bases in the middle. Germline-derived CDR1 and CDR2 are SNHLY and FYNNEI. This CDR3 is built from 12 residues. In nucleotides, the CDR3 is TGTGCCAGCAGTGCAGGGGATGGAGGCTACACCTTC. Encoded protein: CASSAGDGGYTF.

This clone was recorded at least ten times. V usage is TRBV30 and J usage is TRBJ2-3, with 8 bases aligning to TRBD2. This CDR3 has 14 amino acids. CDR1 and CDR2 (germline): GTSNPN, SVGIG (reference sequence). With 3 bases clipped from V and 5 bases from J, the junction kept 7 bases outside the gene matches. The CDR3 loop reads CAWRSSGAVDTQYF. Written as DNA, the CDR3 is TGTGCCTGGAGAAGTAGCGGGGCGGTAGATACGCAGTATTTT. Variable domain in full (rest from reference TRBV30 and TRBJ2-3): SQTIHQWPATLVQPVGSPLSLECTVEGTSNPNLYWYRQAAGRGLQLLFYSVGIGQISSEVPQNLSASRPQDRQFILSSKKLLLSDSGFYLCAWRSSGAVDTQYFGPGTRLTVL.

This clone was counted only a few times. The chain is built from TRBV6-6 and TRBJ1-2; a possible D gene is TRBD1 (5 bases). CDR1 and CDR2 (germline): MNHNY, SVGAGI (reference sequence). V was trimmed by 0 bases and J by 8 bases, leaving 10 bases between them. CDR3 size: 13 residues. CDR3 DNA: TGTGCCAGCAGTTACTCGCAGGGTGACGGCTACACCTTC. Its translation is CASSYSQGDGYTF.

This clone was counted between two and nine times. The chain has TRBV6-5 and TRBJ1-5, with D tentatively TRBD1 (5 bases). Germline loops: CDR1 MNHEY, CDR2 SVGAGI. The CDR3 extends over 12 amino acids. Trimming shortened V by 6 bases and J by 5 bases, and 8 bases separated the two germline ends. CDR3 protein: CASSQGDQPQHF. In DNA, the CDR3 is TGTGCCAGCAGCCAGGGAGATCAGCCCCAGCATTTT.

This clone was detected only a few times. The gene calls are TRBV30 and TRBJ2-5; TRBD1 agrees at 7 bases. Trimming removed 1 base from V and 4 bases from J; junction bases left unmatched: 6. This CDR3 has 14 amino acids. CDR1 is GTSNPN and CDR2 is SVGIG in the germline V gene (reference sequence). CDR3: CAWSDRGGRETQYF. Written as DNA, the CDR3 is TGTGCCTGGAGTGATAGAGGGGGCCGAGAGACCCAGTACTTC.

This chain connects TRBV9 to TRBJ2-1, with 8 positions matching TRBD2. CDR1 is SGDLS and CDR2 is YYNGEE in the germline V gene. The CDR3 runs to 14 residues. The ends lost 0 bases at V and 9 bases at J; junction bases unmatched: 5. CDR3 sequence reads: CASSVAGGYREQFF. Written as DNA, the CDR3 is TGTGCCAGCAGCGTAGCGGGAGGGTACCGTGAGCAGTTCTTC. The full variable domain, its missing parts supplied by reference TRBV9 and TRBJ2-1, is DSGVTQTPKHLITATGQRVTLRCSPRSGDLSVYWYQQSLDQGLQFLIQYYNGEERAKGNILERFSAQQFPDLHSELNLSSLELGDSALYFCASSVAGGYREQFFGPGTRLTVL.

This clone was recorded a few times. The rearrangement joins TRBV25-1 to TRBJ2-2; TRBD1 or TRBD2 may be the D gene (5 bases each). V was clipped by 6 bases and J by 2 bases, with 16 bases between them. Germline V gene sequence: CDR1 MGHDK, CDR2 SYGVNS. CDR3 length: 16 residues. CDR3 nucleotide sequence: TGTGCCAGCAGCCCATATGTGGGGGATAACACCGGGGAGCTGTTTTTT. It codes for CASSPYVGDNTGELFF.

The V call is TRBV10-3, the J call TRBJ1-1, with 8 nucleotides matching TRBD1. CDR1 is ENHRY, CDR2 SYGVKD, per germline. With 6 bases clipped from V and 4 bases from J, the junction kept 7 bases outside the gene matches. This CDR3 is 14 amino acids long. The CDR3 protein is CAISPGTGATEAFF. CDR3 bases: TGTGCCATCAGCCCGGGGACAGGCGCCACTGAAGCTTTCTTT.

This clone has just a few counts. The chain joins TRBV19 to TRBJ2-6; D unclear. Between the trimmed V and J ends, which lost 7 bases and 4 bases, there was a span of 20 bases. The germline V gene has CDR1 LNHDA and CDR2 SQIVND (reference sequence). This CDR3 region has 17 residues. CDR3 region: CASTTQVGSLGANVLTF. The CDR3, as DNA: TGTGCCAGTACCACCCAAGTCGGGTCTCTCGGGGCCAACGTCCTGACTTTC. The variable domain in full, completed from reference TRBV19 and TRBJ2-6, reads DGGITQSPKYLFRKEGQNVTLSCEQNLNHDAMYWYRQDPGQGLRLIYYSQIVNDFQKGDIAEGYSVSREKKESFPLTVTSAQKNPTAFYLCASTTQVGSLGANVLTFGAGSRLTVL.

This clone was detected a few times. CDR3 nucleotide sequence: TGTGCCATCAGAAACGGGACAGCTTCTATGGGCTACACCTTC. Translated, it gives CAIRNGTASMGYTF. The rearrangement links TRBV10-3 to TRBJ1-2; TRBD1 matches at 7 bases. Per the germline V gene, CDR1 is ENHRY and CDR2 is SYGVKD. This CDR3 spans 14 amino acids. V was pared by 6 bases and J by 8 bases, with 12 bases of the junction left unmatched.

The DNA for the CDR3 is TGTGCCAGCAGCCCCGGGGAGGGGGTCGAAAAACTGTTTTTT. Translated: CASSPGEGVEKLFF. V and J are TRBV7-9 and TRBJ1-4; perhaps TRBD1 as D (6 bases). This CDR3 has 14 amino acids. Germline CDR1 is SEHNR and CDR2 is FQNEAQ (reference sequence). V was pared by 5 bases and J by 8 bases, with 15 bases between.

This clone was picked up a small number of times. The V call is TRBV28, the J call TRBJ2-1; 7 bases agree with TRBD1. Germline V gene lookup returns CDR1 MDHEN and CDR2 SYDVKM. J lost 0 bases, V lost 2 bases, and 1 base had no gene match. The CDR3 has 15 residues. CDR3 sequence reads: CASSLGTASYNEQFF. The DNA of the CDR3 is TGTGCCAGCAGTTTAGGGACAGCCTCCTACAATGAGCAGTTCTTC.

The V and J genes are TRBV25-1 and TRBJ2-7; perhaps D is TRBD1 or TRBD2 (6 bases each). Looked up from germline, CDR1 is MGHDK and CDR2 is SYGVNS. The CDR3 totals 14 residues. Trimming removed 7 bases from V and 2 bases from J, with 15 bases in between. This CDR3 is CASTGDWGPYEQYF. In nucleotides, the CDR3 is TGTGCCAGCACGGGGGATTGGGGGCCCTACGAGCAGTACTTC.

This clone was found a few times. The chain combines TRBV29-1 with TRBJ2-7; the match to TRBD1 covers 10 bases. With 5 bases clipped from V and 3 bases from J, the junction kept 7 bases outside the gene matches. Germline-derived CDR1 and CDR2 are SQVTM and ANQGSEA. CDR3 length equals 14 residues. CDR3 nucleotides: TGCAGCGTTCACGACAGGGGGCCCAACTACGAGCAGTACTTC. Translation: CSVHDRGPNYEQYF.

V gene TRBV7-2 combines with J gene TRBJ1-5; D gene ambiguous. V was pared by 6 bases and J by 4 bases, with 10 bases between. Germline CDR1 and CDR2: SGHTA and FQGNSA. The length of the CDR3 is 13 residues. The CDR3 nucleotides are TGTGCCAGCAGGTATGAGAAGAATCAGCCCCAGCATTTT. Translating gives CASRYEKNQPQHF.

Note on this clone: The same CDR3 can be traced to other DNA sequences in this sample. The chain combines TRBV28 with TRBJ2-5, with 9 bases identical to TRBD1. Germline-derived CDR1 and CDR2 are MDHEN and SYDVKM. Trimming removed 8 bases from V and 4 bases from J; junction bases left unmatched: 2. The CDR3 is made up of 12 amino acids. The CDR3 spells CASHRGPETQYF. The CDR3 nucleotides are TGTGCCAGCCACAGGGGGCCAGAGACCCAGTACTTC.

This clone occurred a few times. This chain joins TRBV4-1 and TRBJ2-7; 8 nucleotides line up with TRBD2. The CDR3 is 15 amino acids. Germline CDR1 and CDR2: MGHRA and YSYEKL. J gave up 3 bases and V 1 base, and 5 bases lay outside the gene matches. The CDR3 DNA sequence: TGCGCCAGCAGCCAAGCCCGCGGGGGGAACTACGAGCAGTACTTC. This sequence encodes CASSQARGGNYEQYF.

There are a few counts of this clone. This CDR3 reads CASSALRNNEQFF. The CDR3, as DNA: TGTGCCAGTAGTGCGTTACGAAACAATGAGCAGTTCTTC. The chain is built from TRBV19 and TRBJ2-1; D remains ambiguous. V lost 5 bases, J lost 5 bases, and 10 bases lay in between. Germline V gene sequence: CDR1 LNHDA, CDR2 SQIVND (reference sequence). The CDR3 has 13 amino acids.

This clone was counted many times. The J gene is TRBJ2-5, the V gene TRBV30; TRBD2 matches at 7 bases. This CDR3 is 14 amino acids long. CDR1 and CDR2 (germline): GTSNPN, SVGIG (reference sequence). Trimming at V came to 0 bases and at J to 4 bases, leaving 5 bases not matched to a gene. The CDR3 is CAWSVRRGVETQYF. CDR3 bases: TGTGCCTGGAGTGTACGCCGGGGGGTAGAGACCCAGTACTTC.

J is TRBJ1-5 and V is TRBV6-1; TRBD1 might be the D (5 bases). Germline V gives CDR1 MNHNS, CDR2 SASEGT. CDR3 length: 15 residues. V was trimmed by 4 bases and J by 0 bases, leaving 10 bases between them. CDR3 region: CASSGGLYSNQPQHF. CDR3 sequence (DNA): TGTGCCAGCAGTGGGGGACTTTATAGCAATCAGCCCCAGCATTTT.

This clone was counted once. The chain recombines TRBV6-5 with TRBJ1-2; D is possibly TRBD1 (5 bases). The CDR3 loop spans 14 amino acids. Trimming stripped 6 bases from V and 4 bases from J, with 15 bases between. The germline CDR1 and CDR2 sequences are MNHEY and SVGAGI. The CDR3 sequence: CASRRGTSIYGYTF. CDR3 nucleotides: TGTGCCAGCAGACGAGGGACGAGTATCTATGGCTACACCTTC.

Many counts were recorded for this clone. The chain couples TRBV7-2 to TRBJ2-1, with D unresolved. This CDR3 has 14 amino acids. Trimming took off 1 base at V and 5 bases at J, with 9 bases between the two ends. Looked up from germline, CDR1 is SGHTA and CDR2 is FQGNSA. The CDR3 loop is CASSLVKQNNEQFF. CDR3 bases: TGTGCCAGCAGCTTAGTGAAGCAGAACAATGAGCAGTTCTTC.

V and J are TRBV10-1 and TRBJ2-1; D is uncertain. The V and J ends lost 8 bases and 7 bases respectively, with 12 bases between them. The CDR3 has 12 amino acids. Germline assignment: CDR1 WNHNN and CDR2 SYGVQD (reference sequence). The CDR3 nucleotides are TGCGCCAGCGGGGAATCATGGAATGAGCAGTTCTTC. Translating gives CASGESWNEQFF.